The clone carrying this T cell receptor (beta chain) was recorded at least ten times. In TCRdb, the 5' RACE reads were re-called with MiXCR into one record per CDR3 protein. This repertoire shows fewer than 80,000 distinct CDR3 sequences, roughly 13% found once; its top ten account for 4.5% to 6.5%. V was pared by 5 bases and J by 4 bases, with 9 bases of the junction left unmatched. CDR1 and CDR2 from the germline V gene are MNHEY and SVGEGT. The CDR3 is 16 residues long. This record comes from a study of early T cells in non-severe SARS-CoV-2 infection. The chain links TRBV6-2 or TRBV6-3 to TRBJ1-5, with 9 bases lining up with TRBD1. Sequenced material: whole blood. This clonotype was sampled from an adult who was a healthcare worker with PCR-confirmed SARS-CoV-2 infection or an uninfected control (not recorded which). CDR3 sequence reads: CASSQLDRGSNQPQHF. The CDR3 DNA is TGTGCCAGCAGTCAACTGGACAGGGGCTCAAATCAGCCCCAGCATTTT.